These 32 T cell receptor beta chains originate from one sample sequenced in a study of response to subunit inactivated influenza vaccine. TCRdb ran MiXCR on the RT-PCR reads and lists one entry per CDR3 protein. The top ten hold 10% to 13% of the sample, which has roughly 760,000 distinct CDR3 sequences, approximately 22% seen once. This specimen consisted of PBMCs from blood, obtained 4 to 6 days after vaccination. These receptors were obtained from a man aged 50-59 years who received an inactivated influenza vaccine.

The chain joins TRBV12-3 or TRBV12-4 to TRBJ1-3; no clear D. Trimming removed 6 bases from V and 1 base from J, with 10 bases in between. The CDR3 covers 14 residues. For the CDR3, the DNA is TGTGCCAGCAGGGATTCCGGTTCTGGAAACACCATATATTTT. It codes for CASRDSGSGNTIYF.

This clonotype was detected only a few times. The gene calls are TRBV25-1 and TRBJ2-1; D is perhaps TRBD1 (6 bases). The CDR3 spans 14 residues. Trimming left V 4 bases short and J 4 bases short, with 11 bases between. Germline V gene lookup returns CDR1 MGHDK and CDR2 SYGVNS. The CDR3 region is CASSAPQGYNEQFF. The CDR3 DNA reads TGTGCCAGCAGTGCCCCACAGGGTTACAATGAGCAGTTCTTC. The variable domain in full, with the rest retrieved from reference TRBV25-1 and TRBJ2-1, is EADIYQTPRYLVIGTGKKITLECSQTMGHDKMYWYQQDPGMELHLIHYSYGVNSTEKGDLSSESTVSRIRTEHFPLTLESARPSHTSQYLCASSAPQGYNEQFFGPGTRLTVL.

The rearrangement links TRBV2 to TRBJ1-6, with 7 bases aligning to TRBD1. The CDR3 runs to 13 residues. The V segment lost 7 bases and the J segment 7 bases; nucleotides outside the gene matches: 4. Germline V gene lookup returns CDR1 SNHLY and CDR2 FYNNEI. DNA for the CDR3: TGTGCCAGCACCCGGGACAGCAATTCACCCCTCCACTTT. Translated, it gives CASTRDSNSPLHF.

This clonotype has a handful of counts. The V gene is TRBV20-1, the J gene TRBJ2-7, with 7 bases fitting TRBD1. The junction had 10 bases not matched to a gene; V was cut back by 6 bases and J by 5 bases. This CDR3 spans 13 amino acids. Germline values: CDR1 DFQATT, CDR2 SNEGSKA (reference sequence). The CDR3 DNA reads as TGCAGTGCCTCAGACAGGGCGAGAAACGAGCAGTACTTC. It encodes CSASDRARNEQYF.

The rearrangement uses TRBV20-1 and TRBJ2-1, with 8 bases that match TRBD2. In germline, CDR1 is DFQATT, CDR2 SNEGSKA (reference sequence). V trimming: 0 bases; J trimming: 3 bases; junction bases outside the gene matches: 1. The CDR3 loop spans 14 amino acids. CDR3 nucleotide sequence: TGCAGTGCTAGAGATACTAGCGGCTACAATGAGCAGTTCTTC. Translated, it gives CSARDTSGYNEQFF.

This rearrangement joins TRBV12-3 or TRBV12-4 to TRBJ2-7; possible D gene TRBD2, 5 bases. The CDR3 covers 14 residues. V lost 3 bases and J 3 bases, leaving 12 bases between the germline ends. The CDR3 is CASSFGEFIYEQYF. The CDR3 region has the DNA TGTGCCAGCAGTTTTGGGGAGTTCATCTACGAGCAGTACTTC.

The J gene is TRBJ1-6, the V gene TRBV27; no definite D call. The ends were cut back, 1 base at V and 10 bases at J, with 8 bases in the middle. This CDR3 has 13 amino acids. Germline V CDR1 and CDR2: MNHEY, SMNVEV (reference sequence). The CDR3 region has the DNA TGTGCCAGCAGTTTATGGGGTCGATCACCCCTCCACTTT. Translating it yields CASSLWGRSPLHF.

This clonotype was counted once. The chain links TRBV4-2 to TRBJ2-5; D unclear. Trimming left V 1 base short and J 5 bases short, with 11 bases between. The CDR3 is 14 amino acids. Germline V gene data show CDR1 as LGHNA and CDR2 as YNFKEQ. The CDR3 DNA sequence: TGTGCCAGCAGCCAAGTGCCCGGTCTGGAGACCCAGTACTTC. Encoded protein: CASSQVPGLETQYF.

This rearrangement joins TRBV5-1 to TRBJ2-3, with no clear D. Germline-derived CDR1 and CDR2 are SGHRS and YFSETQ. The CDR3 covers 14 residues. Trimming removed 2 bases at V and 1 base at J, with 8 bases between. CDR3: CASSLRSGTDTQYF. CDR3 nucleotide sequence: TGCGCCAGCAGCTTACGATCGGGCACAGATACGCAGTATTTT.

This clonotype was picked up a small number of times. The V and J genes are TRBV6-1 and TRBJ2-1, with 7 bases lining up with TRBD1. Unmatched junction bases numbered 10, after V lost 8 bases and J lost 9 bases. Germline CDR1 reads MNHNS; CDR2 reads SASEGT. The CDR3 totals 13 residues. The CDR3 DNA reads as TGTGCCAGCCAGGCAGGGGGAGAGGGTGAGCAGTTCTTC. Translating it yields CASQAGGEGEQFF.

V is TRBV4-1 and J is TRBJ1-3; D unclear. CDR3 length: 16 residues. Germline CDR1 reads MGHRA; CDR2 reads YSYEKL. Trimming left V 2 bases short and J 0 bases short, with 11 bases between. In DNA form, the CDR3 reads TGCGCCAGCAGCCAACCAGGCCGAGACTCTGGAAACACCATATATTTT. It specifies CASSQPGRDSGNTIYF.

This clonotype was detected only a few times. The V gene is TRBV28, the J gene TRBJ2-7; perhaps TRBD1 as D (5 bases). This CDR3 is 13 amino acids long. Germline lookup yields CDR1 MDHEN and CDR2 SYDVKM. Deletions cut 6 bases from V and 7 bases from J, with 16 bases between. DNA of the CDR3: TGTGCCAGCAGCCTTAGGCAGGGAAGTGAGCAGTACTTC. Translation gives CASSLRQGSEQYF.

The chain uses TRBV2 and TRBJ2-5; a possible D gene is TRBD1 (6 bases). V was shortened by 1 base and J by 10 bases, with 13 bases between the two germline ends. In germline, CDR1 is SNHLY, CDR2 FYNNEI. CDR3 length: 13 residues. CDR3 sequence (DNA): TGTGCCAGCAGTGAAGTACTCAGGGGATTCCAGTACTTC. Translation: CASSEVLRGFQYF.

The rearrangement uses TRBV19 and TRBJ2-1; TRBD2 might be the D (6 bases). Trimming pared 5 bases from V and 7 bases from J, leaving 18 bases between. Germline V gives CDR1 LNHDA, CDR2 SQIVND (reference sequence). The CDR3 contains 15 residues. CDR3 sequence (DNA): TGTGCCAGTAGTTTCCGGGACTCCCGCGGGAATGAGCAGTTCTTC. Its protein product is CASSFRDSRGNEQFF.

This clonotype showed up just a few times. The chain links TRBV15 to TRBJ2-5; D is perhaps TRBD1 or TRBD2 (5 bases each). The CDR3 is 13 residues long. Germline assignment: CDR1 LNHNV and CDR2 YYDKDF (reference sequence). Trimming took off 0 bases at V and 4 bases at J, with 6 bases between the two ends. The DNA of the CDR3 is TGTGCCACCAGCAGAGAGGGGACAGAGACCCAGTACTTC. Protein sequence: CATSREGTETQYF.

The rearrangement joins TRBV7-2 to TRBJ1-1; 10 nucleotides match TRBD1. Germline trimming cut 6 bases from V and 3 bases from J; bases unmatched to any gene: 4. The CDR3 runs 14 residues. Germline CDR1 and CDR2: SGHTA and FQGNSA. The CDR3 loop is CASREDRGHTEAFF. The CDR3 bases are TGTGCCAGCAGAGAAGACAGGGGGCACACTGAAGCTTTCTTT.

This clonotype was counted ten times or more. The chain uses TRBV29-1 and TRBJ2-5; TRBD2 matches at 12 bases. V was clipped by 7 bases and J by 3 bases; unmatched bases: 12. This CDR3 is built from 16 residues. The germline V gene has CDR1 SQVTM and CDR2 ANQGSEA. CDR3 residues: CSARLAGEGVKETQYF. The CDR3 coding sequence is TGCAGCGCCCGACTAGCGGGAGAGGGGGTCAAAGAGACCCAGTACTTC.

The chain joins TRBV7-7 to TRBJ2-7; 11 positions agree with TRBD2. The CDR3 extends over 14 amino acids. CDR1 is SSHAT and CDR2 is FNYEAQ in the germline V gene (reference sequence). V was clipped by 2 bases and J by 6 bases; unmatched bases: 3. The CDR3 DNA follows: TGTGCCAGCAGCTTAACTAGCGGGAGTTCCGAGCAGTACTTC. Encoded protein: CASSLTSGSSEQYF.

This clonotype has more than one count but fewer than ten. CDR3 in amino acids: CASSSRDSRKQETQYF. The DNA for the CDR3 is TGTGCCAGCAGCTCAAGAGACTCACGAAAGCAAGAGACCCAGTACTTC. The rearrangement links TRBV12-3 or TRBV12-4 to TRBJ2-5; D is unresolved. The CDR3 extends over 16 amino acids. V lost 6 bases, J lost 2 bases, and 19 bases lay in between.

A few counts support this clonotype. In DNA, the CDR3 is TGTGCCACCAGTGACCTTCGAAGTTACAATGAGCAGTTCTTC. Residues: CATSDLRSYNEQFF. This chain joins TRBV24-1 and TRBJ2-1; no clear D. The ends were cut back, 4 bases at V and 4 bases at J, with 10 bases in the middle. CDR1 and CDR2 from the germline V gene are KGHDR and SFDVKD. There are 14 residues in the CDR3.

The gene calls are TRBV6-5 and TRBJ1-2; TRBD1 matches at 9 bases. J lost 8 bases, V lost 8 bases, and 3 bases had no gene match. Germline V gene data show CDR1 as MNHEY and CDR2 as SVGAGI. CDR3 length: 11 amino acids. The CDR3 sequence is CASGTGNGYTF. The CDR3 DNA sequence: TGTGCCAGCGGGACAGGGAACGGCTACACCTTC.

This clonotype was recorded a few times. The chain recombines TRBV3-1 with TRBJ2-2, with D tentatively TRBD1 (7 bases). CDR3 length: 17 amino acids. Germline lookup yields CDR1 LGHDT and CDR2 YNNKEL (reference sequence). Trimming cost V 3 bases and J 0 bases, with 14 bases left between them. The CDR3 spells CASSQGGQTANTGELFF. Written as DNA, the CDR3 is TGTGCCAGCAGCCAGGGGGGACAGACCGCGAACACCGGGGAGCTGTTTTTT.

Comment on this clonotype: A read error may account for a junction end that differs from germline. The chain uses TRBV7-9 and TRBJ1-4, with D uncertain. The CDR3 runs to 14 residues. In germline, CDR1 is SEHNR, CDR2 FQNEAQ (reference sequence). The CDR3 reads CVSSLLFWPGKLFF. Here the CDR3 DNA reads TGTGTCAGCAGCTTGTTATTCTGGCCGGGAAAACTGTTTTTT. The full variable domain, completed using reference TRBV7-9 and TRBJ1-4, is DTGVSQNPRHKITKRGQNVTFRCDPISEHNRLYWYRQTLGQGPEFLTYFQNEAQLEKSRLLSDRFSAERPKGSFSTLEIQRTEQGDSAMYLCVSSLLFWPGKLFFGSGTQLSVL.

This chain connects TRBV20-1 to TRBJ2-4, with D uncertain. From germline, CDR1 is DFQATT and CDR2 SNEGSKA (reference sequence). The CDR3 runs to 13 residues. Between the trimmed V and J ends, which lost 8 bases and 9 bases, there was a span of 20 bases. The CDR3 region is CSPNPTIASIQYF. DNA of the CDR3: TGCAGTCCTAACCCCACTATCGCTAGCATTCAGTACTTC.

This clonotype has more than one count but fewer than ten. The chain links TRBV28 to TRBJ1-2, with a weak D call TRBD1 (5 bases). Deletions cut 5 bases from V and 4 bases from J, with 11 bases between. Germline CDR1 and CDR2: MDHEN and SYDVKM. The CDR3 totals 13 residues. The chain's CDR3 is CASSPGRTYGYTF. Here the CDR3 DNA reads TGTGCCAGCAGTCCGGGGCGTACCTATGGCTACACCTTC.

V is TRBV7-2 and J is TRBJ2-5; no clear D. CDR1 is SGHTA, CDR2 FQGNSA, per germline. CDR3 length equals 13 residues. V was pared by 4 bases and J by 5 bases, with 11 bases between. The CDR3 region has the DNA TGTGCCAGCAGCTCAAATACCCGGGAGACCCAGTACTTC. It specifies CASSSNTRETQYF.

J is TRBJ2-3 and V is TRBV7-8, with D hard to call. CDR3 length: 15 amino acids. V was shortened by 5 bases and J by 2 bases, with 14 bases between the two germline ends. Germline loops: CDR1 SGHVS, CDR2 FQNEAQ. The CDR3 here is CASSPGHGNTDTQYF. CDR3 nucleotide sequence: TGTGCCAGCAGCCCAGGCCACGGAAACACAGATACGCAGTATTTT.

This clonotype was detected many times. The CDR3 is CSARVVGGGETQYF. The DNA of the CDR3 is TGCAGTGCTAGAGTTGTGGGAGGAGGTGAGACCCAGTACTTC. The chain is built from TRBV20-1 and TRBJ2-5, with D possibly being TRBD2 (6 bases). CDR1 is DFQATT, CDR2 SNEGSKA, per germline (reference sequence). The CDR3 runs 14 residues. V was cut by 1 base and J by 5 bases, with 14 bases left in between.

The chain carries TRBV7-2 and TRBJ1-6, with D unclear. Germline V CDR1 and CDR2: SGHTA, FQGNSA. V lost 4 bases and J lost 6, with 7 bases in between. The CDR3 has 13 residues. The CDR3 DNA reads as TGTGCCAGCAGCTCCACAGTTAATTCACCCCTCCACTTT. Its translation: CASSSTVNSPLHF.

The rearrangement joins TRBV6-2 or TRBV6-3 to TRBJ2-2, with a tentative D call TRBD2 (7 bases). This CDR3 region has 18 residues. Deletions cut 2 bases from V and 2 bases from J, with 18 bases between. Germline V gives CDR1 MNHEY, CDR2 SVGEGT. CDR3: CASSYVGASGRNTGELFF. CDR3 DNA sequence: TGTGCCAGCAGTTACGTGGGGGCTAGCGGAAGAAACACCGGGGAGCTGTTTTTT.

This clonotype was seen only a few times. The chain combines TRBV9 with TRBJ2-5; TRBD2 matches 8 bases. Trimming cost V 7 bases and J 1 base; bases outside gene matches: 9. The CDR3 loop spans 15 amino acids. The germline V gene has CDR1 SGDLS and CDR2 YYNGEE. CDR3 in DNA: TGTGCCAGCTCACCCTCGGGAGGGGCCCAAGAGACCCAGTACTTC. Protein sequence: CASSPSGGAQETQYF.

This chain joins TRBV20-1 and TRBJ2-1, with 15 bases that match TRBD2. J lost 4 bases, V lost 6 bases, and 10 bases had no gene match. The CDR3 is 17 amino acids. Germline V lookup: CDR1 DFQATT, CDR2 SNEGSKA (reference sequence). Here the CDR3 DNA reads TGCAGTGCCACAACCTGGGGGACTAGCGGGGGGTACAATGAGCAGTTCTTC. It specifies CSATTWGTSGGYNEQFF.